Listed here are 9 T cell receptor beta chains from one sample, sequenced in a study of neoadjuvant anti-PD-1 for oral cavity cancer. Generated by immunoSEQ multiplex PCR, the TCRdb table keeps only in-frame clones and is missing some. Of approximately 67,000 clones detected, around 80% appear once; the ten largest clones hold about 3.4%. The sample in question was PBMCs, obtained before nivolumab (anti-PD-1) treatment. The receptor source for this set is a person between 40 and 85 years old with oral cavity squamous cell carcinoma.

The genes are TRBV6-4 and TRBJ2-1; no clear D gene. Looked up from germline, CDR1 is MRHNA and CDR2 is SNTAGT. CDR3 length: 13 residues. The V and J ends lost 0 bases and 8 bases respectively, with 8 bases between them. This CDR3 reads CASSDSNGDEQFF. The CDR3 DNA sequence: TGTGCCAGCAGTGACTCAAATGGGGATGAGCAGTTCTTC.

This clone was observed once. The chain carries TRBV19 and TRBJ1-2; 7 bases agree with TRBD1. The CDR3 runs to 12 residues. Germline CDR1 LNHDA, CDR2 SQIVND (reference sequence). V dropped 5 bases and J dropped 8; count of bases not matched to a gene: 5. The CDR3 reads CASSLGQLGYTF. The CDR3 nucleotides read TGTGCCAGTAGTTTGGGACAGTTAGGCTACACCTTC.

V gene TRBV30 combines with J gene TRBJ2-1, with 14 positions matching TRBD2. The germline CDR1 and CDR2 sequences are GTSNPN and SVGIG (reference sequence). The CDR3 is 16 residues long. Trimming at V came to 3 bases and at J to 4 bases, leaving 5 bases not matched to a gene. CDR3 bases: TGTGCCTGGAGAGCTCGACTAGCGGGGGGGTACAATGAGCAGTTCTTC. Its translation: CAWRARLAGGYNEQFF.

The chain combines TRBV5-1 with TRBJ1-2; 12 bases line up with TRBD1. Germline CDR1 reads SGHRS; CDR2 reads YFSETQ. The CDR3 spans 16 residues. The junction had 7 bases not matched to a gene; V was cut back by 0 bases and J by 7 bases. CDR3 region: CASSLEGTGGVFGYTF. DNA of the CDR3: TGCGCCAGCAGCTTGGAGGGGACAGGGGGCGTCTTTGGCTACACCTTC. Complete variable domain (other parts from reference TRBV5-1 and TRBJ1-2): KAGVTQTPRYLIKTRGQQVTLSCSPISGHRSVSWYQQTPGQGLQFLFEYFSETQRNKGNFPGRFSGRQFSNSRSEMNVSTLELGDSALYLCASSLEGTGGVFGYTFGSGTRLTVV.

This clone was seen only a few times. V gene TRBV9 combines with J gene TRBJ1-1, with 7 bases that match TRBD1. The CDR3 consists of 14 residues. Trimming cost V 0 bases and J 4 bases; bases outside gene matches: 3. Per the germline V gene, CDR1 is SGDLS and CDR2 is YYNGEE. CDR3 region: CASSVEGATTEAFF. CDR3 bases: TGTGCCAGCAGCGTAGAGGGGGCGACCACTGAAGCTTTCTTT. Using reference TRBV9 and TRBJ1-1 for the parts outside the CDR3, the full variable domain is DSGVTQTPKHLITATGQRVTLRCSPRSGDLSVYWYQQSLDQGLQFLIQYYNGEERAKGNILERFSAQQFPDLHSELNLSSLELGDSALYFCASSVEGATTEAFFGQGTRLTVV.

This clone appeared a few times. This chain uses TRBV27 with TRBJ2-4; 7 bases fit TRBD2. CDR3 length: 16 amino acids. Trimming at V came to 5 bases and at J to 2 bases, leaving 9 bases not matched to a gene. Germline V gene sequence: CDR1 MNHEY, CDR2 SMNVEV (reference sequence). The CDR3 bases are TGTGCCAGCAGTCCGCTCGGCGGGAGTACCAAAAACATTCAGTACTTC. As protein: CASSPLGGSTKNIQYF.

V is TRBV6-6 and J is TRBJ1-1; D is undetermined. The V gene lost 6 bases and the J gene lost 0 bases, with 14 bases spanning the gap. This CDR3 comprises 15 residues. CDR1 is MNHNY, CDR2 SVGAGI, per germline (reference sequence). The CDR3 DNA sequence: TGTGCCAGCAGATCCCAAGGACCCTTGAACACTGAAGCTTTCTTT. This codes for CASRSQGPLNTEAFF.

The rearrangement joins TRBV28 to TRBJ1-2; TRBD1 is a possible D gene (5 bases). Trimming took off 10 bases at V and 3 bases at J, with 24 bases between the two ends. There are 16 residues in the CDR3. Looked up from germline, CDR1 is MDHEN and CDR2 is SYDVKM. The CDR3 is CATRSTGGGLYYGYTF. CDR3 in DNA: TGTGCCACCCGCTCAACCGGGGGGGGACTATACTATGGCTACACCTTC.

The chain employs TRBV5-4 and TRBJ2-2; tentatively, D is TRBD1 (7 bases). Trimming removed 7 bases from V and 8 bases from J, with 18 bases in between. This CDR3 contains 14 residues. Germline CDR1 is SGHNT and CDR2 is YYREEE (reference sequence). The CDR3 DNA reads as TGTGCCAGCTCGGGGGACAGTCTCTTGGGGGAGCTGTTTTTT. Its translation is CASSGDSLLGELFF.